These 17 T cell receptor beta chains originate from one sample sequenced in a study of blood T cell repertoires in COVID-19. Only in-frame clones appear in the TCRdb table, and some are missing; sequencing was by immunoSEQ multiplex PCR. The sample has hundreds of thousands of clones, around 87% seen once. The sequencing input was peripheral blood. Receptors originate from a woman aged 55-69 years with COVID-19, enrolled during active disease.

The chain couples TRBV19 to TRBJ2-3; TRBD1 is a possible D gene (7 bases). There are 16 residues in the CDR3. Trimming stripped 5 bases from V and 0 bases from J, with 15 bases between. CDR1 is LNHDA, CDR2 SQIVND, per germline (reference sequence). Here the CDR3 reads CASSPQGGPSTDTQYF. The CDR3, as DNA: TGTGCCAGTAGTCCCCAGGGGGGACCAAGCACAGATACGCAGTATTTT. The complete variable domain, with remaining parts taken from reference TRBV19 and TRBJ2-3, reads DGGITQSPKYLFRKEGQNVTLSCEQNLNHDAMYWYRQDPGQGLRLIYYSQIVNDFQKGDIAEGYSVSREKKESFPLTVTSAQKNPTAFYLCASSPQGGPSTDTQYFGPGTRLTVL.

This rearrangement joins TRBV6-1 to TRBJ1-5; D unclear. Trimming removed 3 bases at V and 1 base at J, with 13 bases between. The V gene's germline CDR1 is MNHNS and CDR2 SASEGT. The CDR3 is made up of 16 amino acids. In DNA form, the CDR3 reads TGTGCCAGCAGTGAGTATCCCCTTATGAGCAATCAGCCCCAGCATTTT. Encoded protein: CASSEYPLMSNQPQHF.

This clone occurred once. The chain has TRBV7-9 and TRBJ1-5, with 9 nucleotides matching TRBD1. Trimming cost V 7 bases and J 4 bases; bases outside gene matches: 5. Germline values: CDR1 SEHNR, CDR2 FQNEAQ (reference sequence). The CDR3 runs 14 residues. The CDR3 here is CASTTGTGNQPQHF. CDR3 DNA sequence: TGTGCCAGCACAACCGGGACAGGGAATCAGCCCCAGCATTTT.

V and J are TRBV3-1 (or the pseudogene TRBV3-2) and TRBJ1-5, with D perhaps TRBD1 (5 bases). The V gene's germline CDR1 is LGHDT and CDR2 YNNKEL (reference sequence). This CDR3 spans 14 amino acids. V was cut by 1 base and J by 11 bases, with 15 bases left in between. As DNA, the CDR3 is TGTGCCAGCAGCCAAGCCCTGACAGAGCAAGCCCAGCATTTT. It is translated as CASSQALTEQAQHF.

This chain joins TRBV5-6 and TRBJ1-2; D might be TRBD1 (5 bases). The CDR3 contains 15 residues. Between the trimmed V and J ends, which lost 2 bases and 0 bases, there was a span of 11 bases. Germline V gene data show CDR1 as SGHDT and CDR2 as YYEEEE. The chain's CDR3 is CASSFGTSTNYGYTF. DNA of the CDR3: TGTGCCAGCAGCTTTGGGACTTCCACTAACTATGGCTACACCTTC.

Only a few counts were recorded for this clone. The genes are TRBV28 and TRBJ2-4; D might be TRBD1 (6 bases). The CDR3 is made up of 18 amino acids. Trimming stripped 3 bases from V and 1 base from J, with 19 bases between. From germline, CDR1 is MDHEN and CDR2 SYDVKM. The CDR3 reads CASSFWLDSVTAKNIQYF. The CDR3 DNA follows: TGTGCCAGCAGTTTCTGGTTGGACAGCGTTACGGCCAAAAACATTCAGTACTTC.

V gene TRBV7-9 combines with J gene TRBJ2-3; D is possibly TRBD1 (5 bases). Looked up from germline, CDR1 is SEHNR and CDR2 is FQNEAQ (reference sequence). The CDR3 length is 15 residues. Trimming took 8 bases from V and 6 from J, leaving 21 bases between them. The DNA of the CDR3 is TGTGCCAGCGGCCAGGCCCAGGGAAGATCGGATACGCAGTATTTT. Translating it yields CASGQAQGRSDTQYF.

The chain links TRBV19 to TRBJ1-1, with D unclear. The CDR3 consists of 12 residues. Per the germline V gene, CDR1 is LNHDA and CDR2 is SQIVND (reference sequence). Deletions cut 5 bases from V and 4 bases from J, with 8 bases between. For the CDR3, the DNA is TGTGCCAGTAGTCGAGGTACCACTGAAGCTTTCTTT. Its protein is CASSRGTTEAFF.

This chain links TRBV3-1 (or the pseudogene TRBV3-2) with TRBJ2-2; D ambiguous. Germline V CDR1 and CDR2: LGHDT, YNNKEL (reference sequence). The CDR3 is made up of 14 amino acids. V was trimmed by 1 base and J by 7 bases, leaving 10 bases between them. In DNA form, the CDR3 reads TGTGCCAGCAGCCAAGCGGTCCCGTACGGGGAGCTGTTTTTT. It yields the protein CASSQAVPYGELFF.

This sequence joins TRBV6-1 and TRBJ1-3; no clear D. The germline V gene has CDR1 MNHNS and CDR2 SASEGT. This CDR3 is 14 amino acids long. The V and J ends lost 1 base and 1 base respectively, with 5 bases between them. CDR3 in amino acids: CASSEGGSGNTIYF. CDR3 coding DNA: TGTGCCAGCAGTGAAGGAGGGTCTGGAAACACCATATATTTT.

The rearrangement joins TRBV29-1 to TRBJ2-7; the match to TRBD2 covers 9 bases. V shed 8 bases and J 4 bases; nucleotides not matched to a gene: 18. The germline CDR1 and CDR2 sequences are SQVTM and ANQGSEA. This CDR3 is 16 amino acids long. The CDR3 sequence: CSSLTGERGASYEQYF. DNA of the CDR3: TGCAGCTCCTTAACCGGCGAGCGGGGGGCTTCTTACGAGCAGTACTTC.

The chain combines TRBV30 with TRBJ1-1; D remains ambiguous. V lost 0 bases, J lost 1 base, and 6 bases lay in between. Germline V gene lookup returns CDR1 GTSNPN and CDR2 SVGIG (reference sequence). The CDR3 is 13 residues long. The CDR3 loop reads CAWSVRGNTEAFF. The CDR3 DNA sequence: TGTGCCTGGAGTGTACGGGGGAACACTGAAGCTTTCTTT.

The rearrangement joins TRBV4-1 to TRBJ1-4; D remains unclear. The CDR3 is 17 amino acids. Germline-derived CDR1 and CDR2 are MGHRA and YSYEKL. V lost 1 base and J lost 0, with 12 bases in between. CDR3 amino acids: CASSQASSRSTNEKLFF. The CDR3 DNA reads TGCGCCAGCAGCCAAGCTTCCTCCCGTTCAACTAATGAAAAACTGTTTTTT.

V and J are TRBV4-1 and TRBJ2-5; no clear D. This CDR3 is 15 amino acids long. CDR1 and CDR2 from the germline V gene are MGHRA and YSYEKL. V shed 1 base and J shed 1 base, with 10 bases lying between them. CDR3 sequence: CASSQGLQRQETQYF. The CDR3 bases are TGCGCCAGCAGCCAAGGGCTGCAGCGCCAAGAGACCCAGTACTTC.

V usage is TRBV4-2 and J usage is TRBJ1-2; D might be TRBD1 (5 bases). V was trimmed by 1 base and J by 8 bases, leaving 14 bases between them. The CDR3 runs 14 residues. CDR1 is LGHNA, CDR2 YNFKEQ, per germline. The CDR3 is CASSQAPPKGGYTF. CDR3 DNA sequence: TGTGCCAGCAGCCAAGCCCCTCCGAAGGGGGGCTACACCTTC.

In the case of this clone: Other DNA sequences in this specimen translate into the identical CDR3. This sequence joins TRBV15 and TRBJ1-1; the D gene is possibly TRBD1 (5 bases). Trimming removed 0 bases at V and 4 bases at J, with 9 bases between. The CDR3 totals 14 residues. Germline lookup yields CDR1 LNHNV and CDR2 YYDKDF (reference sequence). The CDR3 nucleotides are TGTGCCACCAGCAGAGATCAGGGAGGCACTGAAGCTTTCTTT. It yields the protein CATSRDQGGTEAFF.

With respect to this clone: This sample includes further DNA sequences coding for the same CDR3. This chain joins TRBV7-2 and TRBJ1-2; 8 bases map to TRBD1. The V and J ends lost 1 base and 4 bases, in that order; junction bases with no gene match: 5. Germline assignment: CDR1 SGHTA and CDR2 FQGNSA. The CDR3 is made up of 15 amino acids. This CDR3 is CASSLDSTGGYGYTF. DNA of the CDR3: TGTGCCAGCAGCTTAGATAGCACAGGGGGCTATGGCTACACCTTC.